This T cell receptor beta chain was sequenced during a study of molecular identifiers for immune sequencing clone quantification. Germline V gene sequence: CDR1 SGHTA, CDR2 FQGNSA. The CDR3 covers 14 residues. Trimming at V came to 4 bases and at J to 5 bases, leaving 4 bases not matched to a gene. Study-wide results and caveats: One million naive cells reportedly did not prevent detection of spiked Jurkat TCR RNA from one cell. Clones above 20 RNA copies contained over 97% of effector molecules and under 1% of naive molecules.

In TCRdb, the PCR reads were re-called with MiXCR into one record per CDR3 protein. The sample yields roughly 90,000 distinct CDR3 sequences, 15% to 20% seen once. This clonotype was seen many times. Its antigen is not identified. Based on a CD8+CD4-CCR7+CD45RA+ profile, naive CD8 T cells were sorted. The sequence came from a human donor in good health. Some libraries in this study had Jurkat cell RNA spiked in. Source material: naive CD8+ T cells from blood, with Jurkat cell RNA spiked in. Sample subset: FACS-sorted CD8+CD4-CCR7+CD45RA+ naive T cells. This sequence joins TRBV7-2 and TRBJ2-5, with 10 bases identical to TRBD2. The CDR3 loop is CASSSLAGVETQYF. The CDR3 coding sequence is TGTGCCAGCAGCTCCCTAGCGGGAGTCGAGACCCAGTACTTC. Full variable domain (rest looked up from reference TRBV7-2 and TRBJ2-5): GAGVSQSPSNKVTEKGKDVELRCDPISGHTALYWYRQSLGQGLEFLIYFQGNSAPDKSGLPSDRFSAERTGGSVSTLTIQRTQQEDSAVYLCASSSLAGVETQYFGPGTRLLVL.